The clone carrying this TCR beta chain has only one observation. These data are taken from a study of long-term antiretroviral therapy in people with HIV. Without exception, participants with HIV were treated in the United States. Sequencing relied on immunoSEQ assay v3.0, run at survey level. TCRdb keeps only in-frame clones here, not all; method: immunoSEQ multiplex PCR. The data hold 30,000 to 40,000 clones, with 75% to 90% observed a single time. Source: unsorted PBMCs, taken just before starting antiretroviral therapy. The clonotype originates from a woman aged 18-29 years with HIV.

The CDR3 DNA sequence: TGTGCCAGCACCGATGTGACTAGCGGGAGCAATAAGTTCTTC. It codes for CASTDVTSGSNKFF. The chain joins TRBV5-4 to TRBJ2-1; 12 nucleotides match TRBD2. The CDR3 loop spans 14 amino acids. CDR1 is SGHNT, CDR2 YYREEE, per germline (reference sequence). The J segment lost 14 bases and the V segment lost 6 bases, leaving 12 bases of the junction unmatched.